The rows below give T cell receptor beta chains drawn from one sample of a study of Graves' ophthalmopathy and Graves' hyperthyroidism. A single record per CDR3 protein comes from TCRdb applying MiXCR to the multiplex PCR reads. The sample has about 700,000 distinct CDR3 sequences; approximately 40% are singletons. Sequencing used peripheral blood. These receptors all stem from an adult man with Graves' ophthalmopathy. The CDR3 runs from the conserved cysteine through the conserved F or W. The order of the fields is J gene, V gene, clone size, D gene, CDR3 DNA, CDR3 protein. The D gene is left open where the match is weak. Size tells how often a clone was seen (once, few, many) or the class of an expanded clone, and some rows leave it out.

j_gene: TRBJ1-4; v_gene: TRBV20-1; abundance: -; d_gene: -; CDR3nt: TGCAGTGCTAGAAATAGGCAGAGAAATGAAAAACTGTTTTTT; CDR3aa: CSARNRQRNEKLFF
j_gene: TRBJ2-7; v_gene: TRBV19; abundance: few; d_gene: -; CDR3nt: TGTGCCAGTAGTATAGAACAGGCCGCCTACGAGCAGTACTTC; CDR3aa: CASSIEQAAYEQYF
j_gene: TRBJ2-3; v_gene: TRBV7-3; abundance: -; d_gene: -; CDR3nt: TGTGCCAGCAGCTCGCCCGGCGGACTAGATACGCAGTATTTT; CDR3aa: CASSSPGGLDTQYF
j_gene: TRBJ2-5; v_gene: TRBV29-1; abundance: -; d_gene: -; CDR3nt: TGCAGCGTTGAAAGGGGGACCCAGTACTTC; CDR3aa: CSVERGTQYF
j_gene: TRBJ1-1; v_gene: TRBV2; abundance: -; d_gene: -; CDR3nt: TGTGCCAGCAGTTACTCGAAATTCGGACACCCGAACACTGAAGCTTTCTTT; CDR3aa: CASSYSKFGHPNTEAFF
j_gene: TRBJ1-4; v_gene: TRBV10-3; abundance: -; d_gene: -; CDR3nt: TGTGCCAGCAGTGATTTCAGGGAGGGGGAAAAACTGTTTTTT; CDR3aa: CASSDFREGEKLFF
j_gene: TRBJ2-7; v_gene: TRBV12-3/TRBV12-4; abundance: -; d_gene: TRBD1; CDR3nt: TGTGCCAGCAGCCATGACAGGGAAAAGCAGTACTTC; CDR3aa: CASSHDREKQYF
j_gene: TRBJ1-1; v_gene: TRBV9; abundance: -; d_gene: TRBD1; CDR3nt: TGTGCCAGCAGAAGAGGGACAGGGACTGACACTGAAGCTTTCTTT; CDR3aa: CASRRGTGTDTEAFF
j_gene: TRBJ2-5; v_gene: TRBV11-3; abundance: once; d_gene: TRBD1; CDR3nt: TGTGCCAGCAGCTTAGAGGGGACAGGGGCGGGGGAGACCCAGTACTTC; CDR3aa: CASSLEGTGAGETQYF
j_gene: TRBJ1-5; v_gene: TRBV7-8; abundance: -; d_gene: -; CDR3nt: TGCGCCAGCAGCCAAGGCTTTGACGGGAGACAGAATCAGCCCCAGCATTTT; CDR3aa: CASSQGFDGRQNQPQHF
j_gene: TRBJ2-7; v_gene: TRBV4-3; abundance: -; d_gene: TRBD1; CDR3nt: TGCGCCAGCAGCCAAGGGGGACAGGCGGCCTACGAGCAGTACTTC; CDR3aa: CASSQGGQAAYEQYF
j_gene: TRBJ1-4; v_gene: TRBV2; abundance: many; d_gene: TRBD1; CDR3nt: TGTGCCAGCAGGACAGGGGGTAATGAAAAACTGTTTTTT; CDR3aa: CASRTGGNEKLFF
j_gene: TRBJ1-2; v_gene: TRBV29-1; abundance: -; d_gene: -; CDR3nt: TGCAGCGTTGAAGATCGTACAGGGTATGGCTACACCTTC; CDR3aa: CSVEDRTGYGYTF
j_gene: TRBJ1-1; v_gene: TRBV12-3/TRBV12-4; abundance: -; d_gene: TRBD1; CDR3nt: TGTGCCAGCTGCGGGACAGGGGGCTTGACTGAAGCTTTCTTT; CDR3aa: CASCGTGGLTEAFF
j_gene: TRBJ1-1; v_gene: TRBV20-1; abundance: few; d_gene: -; CDR3nt: TGCAGTGCCCCCGTAGGAGGTCTGAACACTGAAGCTTTCTTT; CDR3aa: CSAPVGGLNTEAFF
j_gene: TRBJ1-5; v_gene: TRBV25-1; abundance: -; d_gene: -; CDR3nt: TGTGCCAGCAGTGTGTCGGGGAGCGGCAATCAGCCCCAGCATTTT; CDR3aa: CASSVSGSGNQPQHF
j_gene: TRBJ2-3; v_gene: TRBV5-1; abundance: -; d_gene: -; CDR3nt: TGCGCCAGCAGTCGGTGGGGGGCCACAGATACGCAGTATTTT; CDR3aa: CASSRWGATDTQYF
j_gene: TRBJ1-2; v_gene: TRBV10-2; abundance: many; d_gene: -; CDR3nt: TGCGCCAGCAGTGACAGGGCCTATGGCTACACCTTC; CDR3aa: CASSDRAYGYTF
j_gene: TRBJ1-2; v_gene: TRBV4-2; abundance: few; d_gene: TRBD1; CDR3nt: TGTGCCAGCAGCTTTCTACAGGGGAGTGACTATGGCTACACCTTC; CDR3aa: CASSFLQGSDYGYTF